The 21 T cell receptor beta chains below were found in one sample sequenced in a study of blood T cell repertoires in COVID-19. Clones were sequenced by immunoSEQ multiplex PCR, and TCRdb holds only the in-frame ones, with some missing. The sample has a few hundred thousand clones; 80% to 85% are singletons. The sequencing input was peripheral blood. Receptor source: a person aged 70 to 85 with COVID-19, enrolled during active disease.

This clone was picked up a small number of times. V and J are TRBV19 and TRBJ2-2, with D maybe TRBD1 (5 bases). This CDR3 has 15 amino acids. Deletions cut 6 bases from V and 0 bases from J, with 11 bases between. CDR1 is LNHDA and CDR2 is SQIVND in the germline V gene (reference sequence). The CDR3 DNA is TGTGCCAGTAGACTCAGGGTCGCGAACACCGGGGAGCTGTTTTTT. Its translation is CASRLRVANTGELFF.

V and J are TRBV4-1 and TRBJ2-7; TRBD2 is a possible D gene (5 bases). Trimming left V 1 base short and J 1 base short, with 8 bases between. Per the germline V gene, CDR1 is MGHRA and CDR2 is YSYEKL. This CDR3 has 14 amino acids. The CDR3 DNA reads as TGCGCCAGCAGCCAAGGCGGGTCGTCCTACGAGCAGTACTTC. Amino acids: CASSQGGSSYEQYF.

As concerns this clone: This CDR3 is also generated by other DNA sequences in the sample. The V call is TRBV5-1, the J call TRBJ1-2, with 7 positions matching TRBD1. CDR3 size: 14 residues. J lost 2 bases, V lost 0 bases, and 1 base had no gene match. Germline V gives CDR1 SGHRS, CDR2 YFSETQ. CDR3 protein: CASSLDRGNYGYTF. The CDR3 DNA reads as TGCGCCAGCAGCTTGGACAGGGGCAACTATGGCTACACCTTC.

V is TRBV9 and J is TRBJ1-1; TRBD1 might be the D (6 bases). Germline values: CDR1 SGDLS, CDR2 YYNGEE. CDR3 length: 15 amino acids. Trimming pared 0 bases from V and 0 bases from J, leaving 9 bases between. CDR3 amino acids: CASSVARGMNTEAFF. The DNA for the CDR3 is TGTGCCAGCAGCGTAGCGAGGGGGATGAACACTGAAGCTTTCTTT.

The V and J genes are TRBV30 and TRBJ2-7, with D possibly being TRBD2 (5 bases). The V gene lost 8 bases and the J gene lost 0 bases, with 11 bases spanning the gap. Germline lookup yields CDR1 GTSNPN and CDR2 SVGIG (reference sequence). The CDR3 is 12 amino acids. Written as DNA, the CDR3 is TGTGCCGTGAGGGAACTCTCCTACGAGCAGTACTTC. This sequence encodes CAVRELSYEQYF.

The chain carries TRBV11-1 and TRBJ2-7, with D perhaps TRBD2 (5 bases). Trimming removed 1 base from V and 7 bases from J, with 14 bases in between. The CDR3 covers 14 residues. The V gene's germline CDR1 is SGHAT and CDR2 FQDESV (reference sequence). In DNA, the CDR3 is TGTGCCAGCAGCTTAGGTTCTTGGACGGGGGAGCAGTACTTC. Protein: CASSLGSWTGEQYF.

The chain links TRBV7-3 to TRBJ1-3; TRBD1 matches at 8 bases. The CDR3 loop spans 15 amino acids. V was pared by 5 bases and J by 4 bases, with 7 bases of the junction left unmatched. The germline V gene encodes CDR1 SGHTA and CDR2 FQGTGA. This CDR3 is CASSKTGTGGNTIYF. The CDR3 DNA is TGTGCCAGCAGCAAAACCGGGACAGGAGGAAACACCATATATTTT.

The chain employs TRBV5-4 and TRBJ2-3; 11 bases align to TRBD2. The CDR3 contains 18 residues. The J segment lost 7 bases and the V segment lost 3 bases, leaving 16 bases of the junction unmatched. The germline V gene has CDR1 SGHNT and CDR2 YYREEE (reference sequence). This chain's CDR3 is CASSSLRVAGGGRHTQYF. CDR3 nucleotides: TGTGCCAGCAGCTCCTTGAGGGTAGCGGGAGGGGGGCGCCATACGCAGTATTTT.

The count of this clone is one. This chain connects TRBV28 to TRBJ1-4; D unresolved. CDR1 and CDR2 from the germline V gene are MDHEN and SYDVKM. This CDR3 region has 14 residues. V was pared by 3 bases and J by 7 bases, with 12 bases between. The chain's CDR3 is CASSLRASREKLFF. CDR3 nucleotide sequence: TGTGCCAGCAGTTTGCGAGCGTCTCGTGAAAAACTGTTTTTT.

The chain couples TRBV4-2 to TRBJ2-7; D may be TRBD2 (5 bases). V was clipped by 2 bases and J by 6 bases, with 17 bases between them. The germline V gene encodes CDR1 LGHNA and CDR2 YNFKEQ. There are 15 residues in the CDR3. The CDR3 loop is CASSQTGIRSAEQYF. Written as DNA, the CDR3 is TGTGCCAGCAGCCAAACCGGGATACGGTCAGCCGAGCAGTACTTC.

The chain recombines TRBV7-9 with TRBJ1-5; the D gene is possibly TRBD1 (5 bases). V lost 5 bases, J lost 5 bases, and 13 bases lay in between. Germline CDR1 and CDR2: SEHNR and FQNEAQ (reference sequence). CDR3 length: 14 residues. The CDR3 here is CASSHVTGHQPQHF. The CDR3 nucleotides are TGTGCCAGCAGCCACGTTACAGGACATCAGCCCCAGCATTTT.

V is TRBV6-5 and J is TRBJ1-4; a possible D gene is TRBD1 (5 bases). Deletions cut 5 bases from V and 0 bases from J, with 10 bases between. The CDR3 length is 15 residues. Germline V gene data show CDR1 as MNHEY and CDR2 as SVGAGI. The CDR3 sequence is CASSHQGATNEKLFF. The CDR3 DNA reads TGTGCCAGCAGTCATCAGGGCGCAACTAATGAAAAACTGTTTTTT.

This rearrangement joins TRBV7-9 to TRBJ2-1, with 7 nucleotides matching TRBD2. Germline loops: CDR1 SEHNR, CDR2 FQNEAQ (reference sequence). V dropped 1 base and J dropped 12; count of bases not matched to a gene: 12. The CDR3 consists of 15 residues. The CDR3 sequence is CASSLDGASGIGQFF. CDR3 coding DNA: TGTGCCAGCAGCTTAGATGGCGCTAGCGGCATCGGGCAGTTCTTC.

The V gene is TRBV5-1, the J gene TRBJ1-2; D gene ambiguous. The CDR3 is made up of 15 amino acids. Germline values: CDR1 SGHRS, CDR2 YFSETQ. The V and J ends lost 0 bases and 1 base respectively, with 10 bases between them. CDR3 coding DNA: TGCGCCAGCAGCTTGGCCCTAATTGATAACTATGGCTACACCTTC. Amino acid sequence: CASSLALIDNYGYTF.

The J gene is TRBJ1-5, the V gene TRBV6-5; no firm D call. Germline CDR1 and CDR2: MNHEY and SVGAGI. Trimming left V 0 bases short and J 2 bases short, with 11 bases between. The CDR3 loop spans 16 amino acids. CDR3 sequence: CASSYSGRLGNQPQHF. In DNA form, the CDR3 reads TGTGCCAGCAGTTACTCGGGCAGGCTCGGCAATCAGCCCCAGCATTTT.

The rearrangement joins TRBV20-1 to TRBJ2-3, with TRBD2 matching 9 bases. Per the germline V gene, CDR1 is DFQATT and CDR2 is SNEGSKA (reference sequence). The CDR3 length is 16 residues. After removal of 3 bases from V and 3 bases from J, the junction contained 10 bases not matched to a gene. Here the CDR3 DNA reads TGCAGTGCTAGTGGGCGGGAGGGACGAGCGACAGATACGCAGTATTTT. It is translated as CSASGREGRATDTQYF.

This clone was seen just once. The CDR3, as DNA: TGTGCCAGCAGCGGAAATAGCGGGAGTTTCACCGGGGAGCTGTTTTTT. As protein: CASSGNSGSFTGELFF. This chain connects TRBV2 to TRBJ2-2; 9 nucleotides agree with TRBD2. This CDR3 is built from 16 residues. CDR1 and CDR2 from the germline V gene are SNHLY and FYNNEI. J lost 4 bases, V lost 6 bases, and 9 bases had no gene match.

CDR3 in amino acids: CASSQEIGQGANIQYF. CDR3 sequence (DNA): TGTGCCAGCAGCCAAGAAATCGGGCAGGGCGCCAACATTCAGTACTTC. The J gene is TRBJ2-4, the V gene TRBV3-1 (or the pseudogene TRBV3-2); D possibly corresponds to TRBD1 (5 bases). Between the trimmed V and J ends, which lost 0 bases and 7 bases, there was a span of 16 bases. Germline V gives CDR1 LGHDT, CDR2 YNNKEL (reference sequence). This CDR3 is 16 amino acids long.

The V gene is TRBV29-1, the J gene TRBJ1-2; D is ambiguous. The CDR3 runs 13 residues. The germline gives CDR1 SQVTM, CDR2 ANQGSEA. V dropped 6 bases and J dropped 0 bases, with 11 bases sitting between them. CDR3 sequence: CSVAQKTNYGYTF. CDR3 in DNA: TGCAGCGTGGCCCAAAAAACTAACTATGGCTACACCTTC.

The chain has TRBV5-1 and TRBJ1-2, with D possibly matching TRBD1 (5 bases). Trimming took 5 bases from V and 2 from J, leaving 10 bases between them. The CDR3 runs to 13 residues. Germline V gene data show CDR1 as SGHRS and CDR2 as YFSETQ. The CDR3 loop is CASRTDRNYGYTF. The CDR3 DNA reads as TGCGCCAGCAGAACCGACAGAAACTATGGCTACACCTTC.

The genes are TRBV18 and TRBJ1-2; 9 nucleotides line up with TRBD1. The CDR3 length is 13 residues. Trimming removed 3 bases from V and 8 bases from J; junction bases left unmatched: 4. CDR1 and CDR2 from the germline V gene are KGHSH and LQKENI. The chain's CDR3 is CASSPDRGSGYTF. CDR3 bases: TGTGCCAGCTCACCCGACAGGGGGAGCGGCTACACCTTC.